This T cell receptor beta chain originates from a study of T cell responses to AZD1222 COVID-19 vaccine. In regard to this clone: Its antigen is not known.

Germline V gene lookup returns CDR1 SEHNR and CDR2 FQNEAQ (reference sequence). V lost 2 bases to trimming and J lost 4 bases, with 9 bases between them. The CDR3 is 14 residues long. Produced via immunoSEQ multiplex PCR; TCRdb's table is partial and in-frame only. The sample carries over 100,000 clones, more than 75% recorded once. Study findings and constraints: There were mostly white British donors and more females than males, and clonal diversity was possibly underestimated. Repertoire samples came only from after the peak T cell response. Vaccine-related CD4 TCRs covered spike, predominating at 160-218 and 743-854. Nearly half of spike-specific TCRs reportedly target unmutated variant regions.

Sequenced here: peripheral blood, sampled on day 0 of AZD1222 vaccination. V gene TRBV7-9 combines with J gene TRBJ1-5; possibly TRBD1 for D (5 bases). The clonotype was recovered from an adult in good health. The CDR3 spells CASSLNGGNQPQHF. CDR3 coding DNA: TGTGCCAGCAGCTTAAATGGGGGAAATCAGCCCCAGCATTTT.